Below, 26 T cell receptor beta chains from the same sample are listed, as sequenced in a study of T cell clonality in common variable immunodeficiency. TCRdb keeps only in-frame clones here, not all; method: immunoSEQ multiplex PCR. There are roughly 29,000 clones in the sample, none observed a single time. The sequenced sample was peripheral blood mononuclear cells. The receptors derive from a person aged 18 to 69 in good health.

This clone was recorded at least ten times. At one end the junction does not follow the germline gene, possibly because of a read error. The read stops 3 residues short of the end of the CDR3; the missing end is completed from the germline J gene. The chain recombines TRBV7-7 with TRBJ2-2, with D hard to call. Per the germline V gene, CDR1 is SSHAT and CDR2 is FNYEAQ (reference sequence). The CDR3 has 16 amino acids. The sequenced CDR3 bases are TGTGCTAGCAGCTCCCAAGGAGCGTCCTCCACCGGGGAG. This sequence encodes CASSSQGASSTGE. The CDR3 in full is CASSSQGASSTGELFF.

The table lists this clone with many counts. The read terminates 3 residues ahead of where the CDR3 ends, so the germline J gene completes it. This chain uses TRBV6-2 or TRBV6-3 with TRBJ2-7, with 11 bases lining up with TRBD2. The J segment lost 2 bases and the V segment lost 5 bases, leaving 5 bases of the junction unmatched. This CDR3 comprises 15 residues. Germline V gene data show CDR1 as MNHEY and CDR2 as SVGEGT. CDR3 sequence reads: CASSRTSGGPYEQYF. The CDR3 bases that were read are TGTGCCAGCAGTAGAACTAGCGGGGGACCCTACGAG.

This clone was seen repeatedly, ten times or more. The observed sequence ends 3 residues before the CDR3 terminus, with the missing tail filled in from the germline J gene. The chain recombines TRBV7-2 with TRBJ2-2; D is uncertain. The germline gives CDR1 SGHTA, CDR2 FQGNSA. The CDR3 runs to 13 residues. V was trimmed by 7 bases and J by 4 bases, leaving 10 bases between them. CDR3 in amino acids: CASIPTGTGELFF. The CDR3 bases that were read are TGTGCCAGCATCCCGACGGGCACCGGGGAG.

This clone was seen ten or more times. The observed sequence ends 3 residues before the CDR3 terminus, with the missing tail filled in from the germline J gene. The genes are TRBV20-1 and TRBJ2-2; 7 bases match TRBD1. Germline V gene lookup returns CDR1 DFQATT and CDR2 SNEGSKA (reference sequence). The CDR3 has 14 residues. The CDR3 bases that were read are TGCAGTGCTCCACACGGACAGGAAAATTCACCG. This encodes CSAPHGQENSP. The entire CDR3 reads CSAPHGQENSPLFF.

This clone was seen more than once but under ten times. The read terminates 3 residues before the CDR3 end, so the remaining end is supplied by the germline J gene. The chain combines TRBV13 with TRBJ2-5; tentative D call: TRBD2 (7 bases). V was clipped by 2 bases and J by 0 bases, with 13 bases between them. The germline V gene encodes CDR1 PRHDT and CDR2 FYEKMQ (reference sequence). The CDR3 contains 16 residues. The covered CDR3 bases are TGTGCCAGCAGCTTAAAGGGGGGGGCCTACCAAGAGACC. Its protein product is CASSLKGGAYQET. The whole CDR3 sequence reads CASSLKGGAYQETQYF.

Turning to this clone: The sequence runs out 3 residues before the end of the CDR3; the remainder is reconstructed from the germline J gene. The chain is built from TRBV19 and TRBJ1-1; D is perhaps TRBD1 (6 bases). V lost 9 bases, J lost 1 base, and 21 bases lay in between. This CDR3 is built from 16 residues. The germline V gene has CDR1 LNHDA and CDR2 SQIVND (reference sequence). The part of the CDR3 DNA that was read is TGTGCCAGCCAAATCACCGACAGGAGGGCGAACACTGAA. Translating gives CASQITDRRANTE. The entire CDR3 is CASQITDRRANTEAFF.

This clone was detected many times. With the read ending 3 residues before the CDR3 end, the germline J gene is used to fill in that end. The rearrangement links TRBV20-1 to TRBJ2-7, with D maybe TRBD2 (5 bases). Looked up from germline, CDR1 is DFQATT and CDR2 is SNEGSKA (reference sequence). The CDR3 totals 12 residues. The V end was cut by 1 base, the J end by 6 bases, with 10 bases between. The CDR3 sequence: CSARGRRAEQYF. The sequenced part of the CDR3 DNA is TGCAGTGCTAGAGGCCGGCGGGCCGAG.

This clone was detected ten times or more. Coverage ceases 3 residues before the CDR3 finishes, and the germline J gene fills in the end. This chain uses TRBV20-1 with TRBJ1-2, with 7 nucleotides matching TRBD1. V lost 6 bases, J lost 3 bases, and 7 bases stayed unmatched. The germline CDR1 and CDR2 sequences are DFQATT and SNEGSKA (reference sequence). This CDR3 has 13 residues. Partial CDR3 DNA: TGCAGTGCCCGACAGGGTAGCGACTATGGC. As protein: CSARQGSDYG. The complete CDR3 sequence is CSARQGSDYGYTF.

This clone has a count of ten or more. Read sequence stops 3 residues before the CDR3 end, and the germline J gene provides the missing end. The chain recombines TRBV29-1 with TRBJ2-5, with D unclear. The CDR3 is 14 amino acids. The V and J ends lost 8 bases and 1 base respectively, with 17 bases between them. Germline V CDR1 and CDR2: SQVTM, ANQGSEA. This CDR3 reads CSSTRPEPQETQYF. Incomplete CDR3 DNA: TGCAGCTCAACCCGCCCCGAGCCCCAAGAGACC.

This clone was seen repeatedly, ten times or more. The CDR3 extends 3 residues past the end of the read, so its final part is completed from the germline J gene. The chain links TRBV5-1 to TRBJ2-5; 7 bases agree with TRBD1. CDR1 SGHRS and CDR2 YFSETQ come from the germline V gene. The CDR3 has 14 residues. With 4 bases clipped from V and 0 bases from J, the junction kept 3 bases outside the gene matches. The part of the CDR3 DNA that was read is TGCGCCAGCAGCAAGACAGGGTACCAAGAGACC. Its protein product is CASSKTGYQET. In full, the CDR3 is CASSKTGYQETQYF. Based on the CDR3 plus reference TRBV5-1 and TRBJ2-5, the full variable domain is KAGVTQTPRYLIKTRGQQVTLSCSPISGHRSVSWYQQTPGQGLQFLFEYFSETQRNKGNFPGRFSGRQFSNSRSEMNVSTLELGDSALYLCASSKTGYQETQYFGPGTRLLVL.

This clone was seen repeatedly, ten times or more. With the read ending 3 residues before the CDR3 end, the germline J gene is used to fill in that end. The chain couples TRBV19 to TRBJ2-2; TRBD2 matches at 9 bases. The V and J ends lost 6 bases and 0 bases, in that order; junction bases with no gene match: 5. CDR3 length equals 16 residues. Germline CDR1 is LNHDA and CDR2 is SQIVND (reference sequence). CDR3 residues: CASSLAGIANTGELFF. CDR3 DNA (partial): TGTGCCAGTAGCCTAGCGGGAATCGCGAACACCGGGGAG. The full variable domain, with the rest looked up from reference TRBV19 and TRBJ2-2, is DGGITQSPKYLFRKEGQNVTLSCEQNLNHDAMYWYRQDPGQGLRLIYYSQIVNDFQKGDIAEGYSVSREKKESFPLTVTSAQKNPTAFYLCASSLAGIANTGELFFGEGSRLTVL.

In the case of this clone: The CDR3 goes on 3 residues after the read ends, and that part is filled in from the germline J gene. V usage is TRBV7-9 and J usage is TRBJ1-4, with a possible D match to TRBD1 (5 bases). V dropped 7 bases and J dropped 8 bases, with 14 bases sitting between them. This CDR3 has 13 amino acids. CDR1 and CDR2 from the germline V gene are SEHNR and FQNEAQ (reference sequence). The part of the CDR3 DNA that was read is TGTGCCAGCACCCGTGGGGGGGGAGAAAAA. It codes for CASTRGGGEK. In full, the CDR3 reads CASTRGGGEKLFF.

This clone was picked up many times. The DNA read from the CDR3 is TGTGCCAGCAGCTTAGCTCAGACAGGGCCTTCACCC. Its protein is CASSLAQTGPSP. Given in full, the CDR3 is CASSLAQTGPSPLHF. J is TRBJ1-6 and V is TRBV7-2; 7 nucleotides line up with TRBD1. The read halts 3 residues ahead of the CDR3 end, with the missing end drawn from the germline J gene. The germline CDR1 and CDR2 sequences are SGHTA and FQGNSA. V lost 0 bases, J lost 9 bases, and 5 bases stayed unmatched. This CDR3 contains 15 residues.

Ten or more counts support this clone. The read falls 3 residues short of the CDR3 end, and the missing part is taken from the germline J gene. The V and J genes are TRBV19 and TRBJ1-2; 11 positions match TRBD1. The CDR3 runs 16 residues. V gave up 1 base and J gave up 3 bases; unmatched junction bases: 4. Germline V gives CDR1 LNHDA, CDR2 SQIVND (reference sequence). CDR3 bases read: TGTGCCAGTAGTATAGTAGGACAGGGGGCTTACTATGGC. The encoded protein is CASSIVGQGAYYG. The whole CDR3 reads CASSIVGQGAYYGYTF. Based on the CDR3 plus reference TRBV19 and TRBJ1-2, the full variable domain is DGGITQSPKYLFRKEGQNVTLSCEQNLNHDAMYWYRQDPGQGLRLIYYSQIVNDFQKGDIAEGYSVSREKKESFPLTVTSAQKNPTAFYLCASSIVGQGAYYGYTFGSGTRLTVV.

At least ten counts were recorded for this clone. With the read ending 3 residues before the CDR3 end, the germline J gene is used to fill in that end. The chain links TRBV19 to TRBJ2-4; 7 nucleotides match TRBD1. V dropped 2 bases and J dropped 1; count of bases not matched to a gene: 5. This CDR3 has 16 residues. Germline V gene lookup returns CDR1 LNHDA and CDR2 SQIVND (reference sequence). Incomplete CDR3 DNA: TGTGCCAGTAGTATATGGCAGGGGGTCGCCAAAAACATT. Its protein is CASSIWQGVAKNI. The CDR3 in full is CASSIWQGVAKNIQYF.

This clone was picked up many times. Coverage ceases 3 residues before the CDR3 finishes, and the germline J gene fills in the end. J is TRBJ1-3 and V is TRBV29-1; D is ambiguous. The V gene's germline CDR1 is SQVTM and CDR2 ANQGSEA. This CDR3 spans 13 amino acids. V was trimmed by 4 bases and J by 4 bases, leaving 11 bases between them. This CDR3 reads CSVAASGGNTIYF. The sequenced part of the CDR3 DNA is TGCAGCGTTGCGGCTTCAGGAGGAAACACC.

This clone was detected ten times or more. Here the CDR3 reads CSALGHPIRETQYF. The sequenced CDR3 bases are TGCAGTGCCCTAGGACACCCGATAAGAGAGACG. The chain uses TRBV20-1 and TRBJ2-3; D is possibly TRBD1 (5 bases). The CDR3 extends 3 residues past the end of the read, so its final part is completed from the germline J gene. Germline assignment: CDR1 DFQATT and CDR2 SNEGSKA (reference sequence). This CDR3 is 14 amino acids long.

This clone was counted at least ten times. CDR3 sequence: CASSFSGGWETQYF. CDR3 DNA, as far as it was read: TGTGCCAGCAGCTTTTCGGGGGGCTGGGAGACC. The J gene is TRBJ2-5, the V gene TRBV7-2, with D maybe TRBD2 (7 bases). The read ends 3 residues shy of where the CDR3 ends; the end is completed using the germline J gene. The CDR3 loop spans 14 amino acids. Per germline, CDR1 SGHTA and CDR2 FQGNSA. V dropped 3 bases and J dropped 5 bases, with 13 bases sitting between them. Full variable domain (rest looked up from reference TRBV7-2 and TRBJ2-5): GAGVSQSPSNKVTEKGKDVELRCDPISGHTALYWYRQSLGQGLEFLIYFQGNSAPDKSGLPSDRFSAERTGGSVSTLTIQRTQQEDSAVYLCASSFSGGWETQYFGPGTRLLVL.

This clone was seen ten or more times. The sequence runs out 3 residues before the end of the CDR3; the remainder is reconstructed from the germline J gene. The rearrangement links TRBV5-1 to TRBJ1-4; D unresolved. This CDR3 comprises 17 residues. Germline CDR1 reads SGHRS; CDR2 reads YFSETQ. Trimming left V 4 bases short and J 0 bases short, with 16 bases between. The CDR3 loop is CASSRWQWYPTNEKLFF. Partial CDR3 DNA: TGCGCCAGCAGCCGATGGCAGTGGTATCCAACTAATGAAAAA.

A word on this clone: The read terminates 3 residues before the CDR3 end, so the remaining end is supplied by the germline J gene. The J gene is TRBJ1-4, the V gene TRBV29-1, with D unclear. The V gene's germline CDR1 is SQVTM and CDR2 ANQGSEA. The CDR3 contains 13 residues. CDR3: CSVESTAGSPLFF. The CDR3 DNA, read in part, is TGCAGCGTTGAGTCTACAGCTGGTTCACCA. The variable domain in full, with the rest retrieved from reference TRBV29-1 and TRBJ1-4, is SAVISQKPSRDICQRGTSLTIQCQVDSQVTMMFWYRQQPGQSLTLIATANQGSEATYESGFVIDKFPISRPNLTFSTLTVSNMSPEDSSIYLCSVESTAGSPLFFGSGTQLSVL.

This clone was observed at least ten times. The observed sequence ends 3 residues before the CDR3 terminus, with the missing tail filled in from the germline J gene. The V call is TRBV20-1, the J call TRBJ1-2; D may be TRBD1 (6 bases). The germline V and J ends were trimmed by 2 bases and 5 bases, with 9 bases remaining between them. The CDR3 spans 12 residues. The germline gives CDR1 DFQATT, CDR2 SNEGSKA (reference sequence). The sequenced part of the CDR3 DNA is TGCAGTGCTAGAACAGGGAAGTATGGC. Protein sequence: CSARTGKYG. The CDR3 as a whole reads CSARTGKYGYTF.

This clone has at least ten counts. With the read ending 3 residues before the CDR3 end, the germline J gene is used to fill in that end. The chain carries TRBV7-9 and TRBJ1-4, with 7 bases that match TRBD1. J lost 4 bases, V lost 5 bases, and 7 bases had no gene match. The CDR3 is 15 amino acids. The germline CDR1 and CDR2 sequences are SEHNR and FQNEAQ (reference sequence). The CDR3 bases that were read are TGTGCCAGCAGCGCCCAGACAGGGATTAATGAAAAA. Amino acid sequence: CASSAQTGINEK. The whole CDR3 sequence reads CASSAQTGINEKLFF.

In regard to this clone: Coverage ceases 3 residues before the CDR3 finishes, and the germline J gene fills in the end. This rearrangement joins TRBV19 to TRBJ2-1; 8 bases are shared with TRBD2. The CDR3 runs 14 residues. Germline CDR1 reads LNHDA; CDR2 reads SQIVND (reference sequence). The ends lost 6 bases at V and 9 bases at J; junction bases unmatched: 10. CDR3 bases read: TGTGCCAGTAGCCCCGGACAGCGGGGGACTGAG. This encodes CASSPGQRGTE. The full CDR3 sequence reads CASSPGQRGTEQFF.

This clone was counted ten times or more. The sequenced fragment ends 3 residues before the CDR3 boundary, so the rest is inferred from the germline J gene. The J gene is TRBJ2-4, the V gene TRBV11-3; 8 nucleotides agree with TRBD1. The CDR3 contains 13 residues. CDR1 SGHNT and CDR2 YENEEA come from the germline V gene. Unmatched junction bases numbered 3, after V lost 5 bases and J lost 6 bases. CDR3: CASSETGVNIQYF. The covered CDR3 bases are TGTGCCAGCAGCGAGACAGGGGTAAACATT.

This clone came up many times. The sequenced fragment ends 3 residues before the CDR3 boundary, so the rest is inferred from the germline J gene. V gene TRBV20-1 combines with J gene TRBJ2-1, with D possibly being TRBD2 (6 bases). Germline V gives CDR1 DFQATT, CDR2 SNEGSKA (reference sequence). Trimming removed 2 bases at V and 2 bases at J, with 16 bases between. The CDR3 contains 16 residues. CDR3 region: CSARYLVGGAYNEQFF. The part of the CDR3 DNA that was read is TGCAGTGCTAGATACCTAGTGGGGGGAGCCTACAATGAG.

In this sample, this clone turned up many times. From the germline J gene comes the end of the CDR3, since the read stops 3 residues before it. The V and J genes are TRBV20-1 and TRBJ2-7; possibly TRBD2 for D (6 bases). The CDR3 covers 13 residues. Germline V gene data show CDR1 as DFQATT and CDR2 as SNEGSKA (reference sequence). V dropped 1 base and J dropped 3 bases, with 10 bases sitting between them. This CDR3 reads CSARAGLDYEQYF. The CDR3 DNA, read in part, is TGCAGTGCTAGAGCGGGACTGGACTACGAG.